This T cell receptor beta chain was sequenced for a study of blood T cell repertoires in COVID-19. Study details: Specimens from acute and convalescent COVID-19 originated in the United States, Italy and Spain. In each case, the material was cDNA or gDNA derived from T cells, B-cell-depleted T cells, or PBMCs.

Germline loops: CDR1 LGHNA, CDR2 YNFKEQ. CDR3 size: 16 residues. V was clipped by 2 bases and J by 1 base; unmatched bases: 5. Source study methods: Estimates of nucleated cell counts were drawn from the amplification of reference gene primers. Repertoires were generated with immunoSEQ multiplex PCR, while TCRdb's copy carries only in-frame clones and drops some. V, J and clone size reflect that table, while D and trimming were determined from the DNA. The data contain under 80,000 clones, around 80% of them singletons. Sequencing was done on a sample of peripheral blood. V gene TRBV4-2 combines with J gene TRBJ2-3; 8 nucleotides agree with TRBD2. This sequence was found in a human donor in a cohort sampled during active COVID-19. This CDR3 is CASSQLTAGGTDTQYF. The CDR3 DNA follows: TGTGCCAGCAGCCAACTTACAGCGGGGGGCACAGATACGCAGTATTTT.